These 10 T cell receptor beta chains were all obtained from the same sample, sequenced in a study of coeliac disease. Only in-frame clones appear in the TCRdb table, and some are missing; sequencing was by immunoSEQ multiplex PCR. The sample yields about 960 clones, roughly 61% seen once. Sequenced material: lamina propria lymphocytes from the gut. The receptors shown here come from a woman between 45 and 65 years old with celiac disease on a gluten-free diet.

This clone occurred a few times. The chain couples TRBV28 to TRBJ1-5, with D perhaps matching TRBD1 (5 bases). The CDR3 runs 16 residues. CDR1 and CDR2 from the germline V gene are MDHEN and SYDVKM. With 8 bases removed from V and 0 bases from J, the gap between germline ends came to 17 bases. This CDR3 reads CASQSGSGHSNQPQHF. The CDR3 nucleotides read TGTGCCAGCCAGTCAGGGAGCGGGCATAGCAATCAGCCCCAGCATTTT.

The chain joins TRBV15 to TRBJ2-1; 11 nucleotides line up with TRBD1. The CDR3 extends over 20 amino acids. Trimming at V came to 2 bases and at J to 3 bases, leaving 15 bases not matched to a gene. Germline-derived CDR1 and CDR2 are LNHNV and YYDKDF (reference sequence). CDR3: CATSRHSGTGGTTVYNEQFF. CDR3 DNA: TGTGCCACCAGCAGACATTCCGGGACAGGGGGGACTACCGTCTACAATGAGCAGTTCTTC.

V and J are TRBV21-1 and TRBJ2-1; the DNA was not used to check the table's D call, TRBD1. TRBV21-1 counts as a pseudogene. There are 16 residues in the CDR3. DNA for the CDR3: TGTGCCAGCAGCAAAGTCCGGGACAGGGTAGAGGGTGAGCAGTTCTTC. It translates to CASSKVRDRVEGEQFF.

This clone was detected a few times. V usage is TRBV4-1 and J usage is TRBJ1-3; D not certain. This CDR3 has 15 residues. Germline assignment: CDR1 MGHRA and CDR2 YSYEKL. Trimming left V 0 bases short and J 0 bases short, with 6 bases between. CDR3 protein: CASSQDGTSGNTIYF. The CDR3 coding sequence is TGCGCCAGCAGCCAAGATGGCACCTCTGGAAACACCATATATTTT.

In its sample, this clone ranks as large. V and J are TRBV6-5 and TRBJ1-2; perhaps TRBD1 as D (6 bases). The germline V and J ends were trimmed by 8 bases and 7 bases, with 23 bases remaining between them. Germline CDR1 MNHEY, CDR2 SVGAGI. CDR3 length: 15 residues. The CDR3 DNA reads as TGTGCCAGCGGGGAAAAGGGACACCCGGGGGGTGGCTACACCTTC. Translation gives CASGEKGHPGGGYTF.

CDR3 bases: TGTGCCAGCAGCTCTAGAGGTGACGGAAACACTGAAGCTTTCTTT. Its translation: CASSSRGDGNTEAFF. The chain has TRBV7-6 and TRBJ1-1, with unresolved D. From germline, CDR1 is SGHVS and CDR2 FNYEAQ. V lost 4 bases and J 2 bases, leaving 14 bases between the germline ends. The CDR3 sequence is 15 residues long.

This clone was detected only a few times. The chain couples TRBV6-6 to TRBJ1-5, with a tentative D call TRBD1 (5 bases). In germline, CDR1 is MNHNY, CDR2 SVGAGI (reference sequence). The length of the CDR3 is 10 residues. Trimming took 5 bases from V and 13 from J, leaving 9 bases between them. CDR3 loop: CASSSGAQHF. The CDR3, as DNA: TGTGCCAGCAGTAGTGGGGCGCAGCATTTT.

This clone was counted a few times. This chain joins TRBV18 and TRBJ1-2, with 8 bases aligning to TRBD1. CDR1 is KGHSH and CDR2 is LQKENI in the germline V gene. The CDR3 sequence is 17 residues long. Trimming took 6 bases from V and 0 from J; bases not matched to a gene: 12. Here the CDR3 DNA reads TGTGCCAGCTCGCCCGCTCGGGGACAGGCTACTAACTATGGCTACACCTTC. Translating it yields CASSPARGQATNYGYTF.

In this sample, this clone turned up a few times. This CDR3 is CASSLRGSSYNEQFF. CDR3 nucleotide sequence: TGTGCCAGCAGCTTAAGGGGCTCAAGCTACAATGAGCAGTTCTTC. This chain links TRBV7-9 with TRBJ2-1, with D possibly TRBD1 on 5 matching bases. The ends were cut back, 2 bases at V and 3 bases at J, with 11 bases in the middle. The CDR3 sequence is 15 residues long. The V gene's germline CDR1 is SEHNR and CDR2 FQNEAQ (reference sequence).

The genes are TRBV7-8 and TRBJ1-2, with TRBD1 as a possible D gene (5 bases). Trimming left V 5 bases short and J 5 bases short, with 9 bases between. The V gene's germline CDR1 is SGHVS and CDR2 FQNEAQ. CDR3 length: 12 amino acids. As DNA, the CDR3 is TGTGCCAGCAGCCCCCAGGGTTATGGCTACACCTTC. It codes for CASSPQGYGYTF.